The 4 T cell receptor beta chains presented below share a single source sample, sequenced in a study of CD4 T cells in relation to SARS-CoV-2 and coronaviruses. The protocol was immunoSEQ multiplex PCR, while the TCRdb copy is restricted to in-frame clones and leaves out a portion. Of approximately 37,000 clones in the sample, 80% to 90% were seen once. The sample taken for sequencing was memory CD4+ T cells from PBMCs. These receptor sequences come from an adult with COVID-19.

This CDR3 is CASSEVTDTQYF. For the CDR3, the DNA is TGTGCCAGCAGTGAAGTTACAGATACGCAGTATTTT. The rearrangement links TRBV6-1 to TRBJ2-3; D gene ambiguous. Germline V gene sequence: CDR1 MNHNS, CDR2 SASEGT. The CDR3 totals 12 residues. V gave up 1 base and J gave up 3 bases, with 2 bases separating them.

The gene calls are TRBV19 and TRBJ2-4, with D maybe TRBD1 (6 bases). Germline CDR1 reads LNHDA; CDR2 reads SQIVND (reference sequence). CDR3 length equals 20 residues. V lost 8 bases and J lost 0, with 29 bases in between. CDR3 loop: CASLRRTDGLGKLAKNIQYF. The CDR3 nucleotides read TGTGCCAGTCTCAGACGGACAGACGGTTTGGGGAAACTAGCCAAAAACATTCAGTACTTC.

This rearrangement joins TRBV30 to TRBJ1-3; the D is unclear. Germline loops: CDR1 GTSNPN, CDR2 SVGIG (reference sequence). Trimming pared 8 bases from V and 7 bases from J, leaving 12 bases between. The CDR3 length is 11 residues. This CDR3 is CALDHWNTIYF. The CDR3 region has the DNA TGTGCCCTGGACCACTGGAACACCATATATTTT.

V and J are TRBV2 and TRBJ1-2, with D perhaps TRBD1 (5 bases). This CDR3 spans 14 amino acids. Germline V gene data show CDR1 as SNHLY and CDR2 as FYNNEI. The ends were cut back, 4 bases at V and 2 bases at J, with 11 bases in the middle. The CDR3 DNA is TGTGCCAGCAGTGCTCAAGGGGCCAACTATGGCTACACCTTC. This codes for CASSAQGANYGYTF.